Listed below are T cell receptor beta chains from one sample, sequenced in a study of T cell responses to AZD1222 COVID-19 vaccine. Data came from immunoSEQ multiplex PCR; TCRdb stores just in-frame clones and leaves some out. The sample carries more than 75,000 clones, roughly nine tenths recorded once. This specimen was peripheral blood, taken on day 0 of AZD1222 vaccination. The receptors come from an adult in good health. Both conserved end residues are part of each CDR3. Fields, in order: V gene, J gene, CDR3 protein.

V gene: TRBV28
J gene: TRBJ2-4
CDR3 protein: CASSVGGGPKNIQYF

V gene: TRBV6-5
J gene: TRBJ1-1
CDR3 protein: CASSYFKDSNTEAFF

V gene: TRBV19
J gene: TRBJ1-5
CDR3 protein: CASSYQGPQPQHF

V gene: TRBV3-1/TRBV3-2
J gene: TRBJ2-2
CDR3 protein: CASSQSNTGELFF

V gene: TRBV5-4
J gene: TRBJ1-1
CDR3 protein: CASSLGAGPLSMNTEAFF

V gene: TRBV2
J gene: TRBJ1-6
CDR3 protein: CASSEPDRKRDSPLHF

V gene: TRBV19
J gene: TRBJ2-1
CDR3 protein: CASSIGLAGVVSYNEQFF

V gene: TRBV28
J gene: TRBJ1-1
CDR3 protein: CASSSGQSDTEAFF

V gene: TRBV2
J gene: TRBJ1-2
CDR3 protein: CASSGRRGDNYGYTF

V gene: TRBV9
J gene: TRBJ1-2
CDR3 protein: CASSMWERGYTF

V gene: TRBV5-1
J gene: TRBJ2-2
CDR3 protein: CASSLAPPYTGELFF

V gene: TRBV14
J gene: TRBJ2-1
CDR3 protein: CASSQVLAGVLSYNEQFF

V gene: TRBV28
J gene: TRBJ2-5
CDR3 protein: CASSSYQETQYF

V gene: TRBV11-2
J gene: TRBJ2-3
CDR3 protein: CASSKTGLDSDTQYF

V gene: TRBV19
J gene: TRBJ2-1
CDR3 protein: CASRKQGPSYNEQFF

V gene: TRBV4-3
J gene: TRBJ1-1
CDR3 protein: CASSPGTGSTEAFF